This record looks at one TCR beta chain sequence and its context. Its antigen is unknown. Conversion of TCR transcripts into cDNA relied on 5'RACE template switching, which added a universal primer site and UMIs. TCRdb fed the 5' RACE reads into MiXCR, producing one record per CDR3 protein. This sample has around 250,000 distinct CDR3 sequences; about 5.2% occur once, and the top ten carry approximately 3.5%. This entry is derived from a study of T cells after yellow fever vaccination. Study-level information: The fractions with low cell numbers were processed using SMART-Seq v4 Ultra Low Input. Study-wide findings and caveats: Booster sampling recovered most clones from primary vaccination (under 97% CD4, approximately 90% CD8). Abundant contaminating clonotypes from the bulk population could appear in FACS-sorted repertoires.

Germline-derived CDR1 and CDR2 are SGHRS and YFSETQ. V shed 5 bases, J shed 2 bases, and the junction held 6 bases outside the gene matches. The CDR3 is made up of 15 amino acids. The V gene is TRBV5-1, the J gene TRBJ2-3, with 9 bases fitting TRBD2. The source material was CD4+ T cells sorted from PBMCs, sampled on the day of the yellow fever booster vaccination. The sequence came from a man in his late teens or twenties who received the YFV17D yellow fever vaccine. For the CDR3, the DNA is TGCGCCAGCAGGGGTCTAGCGGGGCCCACAGATACGCAGTATTTT. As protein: CASRGLAGPTDTQYF.